The subject of this entry is one TCR beta chain. This clone was picked up a small number of times. Its antigen specificity is not known. Base qualities are not at hand, and no much larger clone is one base apart. The entire amount of isolated RNA was reverse transcribed using the High Capacity cDNA Reverse Transcription Kit, so the sequenced TCRB transcripts were expressed ones. Deep immunoSEQ sequencing was performed on naive, central memory and regulatory T cell samples, with an average of roughly 3.3 million total reads per sample. Sorted cells were lysed in RLT buffer, and RNA was extracted using DNase-treated RNeasy Micro or Mini kits according to cell number. Each cell subset was processed separately to prevent cross-contamination, with patient and healthy donor samples processed together. TCRB sequences were amplified from cDNA with the immunoSEQ multiplex PCR, producing 87-bp fragments spanning the CDR3 region. Amplicons were sequenced on the Illumina HiSeq platform. The authors' pipeline ran thus. Synthetic template baselines were used to correct PCR bias computationally, reads within Hamming distance 2 were collapsed together, and singletons that could not be merged were discarded. Reads were aligned against IMGT so that V, D and J genes, CDR3 length and insertions or deletions at six rearrangement sites could be assigned. Within each subset, clonotype counts were normalized to the number of sorted cells before true diversity and Gini coefficients were calculated with the tcR R package. The overlap coefficient, calculated on TCRB nucleotide sequences, was used to measure repertoire sharing. As a proxy for the pre-selection repertoire, out-of-frame TCRB sequences from naive cells were analyzed. Drawn from immuneACCESS, this table holds only the in-frame rearrangements with V and J called that TCRdb kept. Clones are partly lost; checked studies trace under half to an unresolved V gene and leave the rest unexplained. V and J calls and clone size come straight from that table; D and trimming were deduced from the DNA. This sample comprises some 410,000 clones, 11% to 15% of them detected only once. The ten most abundant clones make up approximately 0.035% of the sample.

This sample was included in a study of beta chain features in type 1 diabetes (dated by TCRdb to the late 2010s). At the level of the whole study: Patients and healthy donors did not differ in mean age, gender distribution, total cell number or subset yield. Across all samples, almost 110 million sorted cells were examined, and cell number per subset correlated strongly with RNA yield. The study compared TCRB repertoires of sorted circulating CD4+ T cell subsets between recently diagnosed type 1 diabetes patients and matched healthy donors. Whereas all 30 or so donors provided naive and central memory subsets, regulatory and stem cell-like memory subsets were isolated from just 8 patients and roughly eight healthy donors.

A single peripheral blood draw of 95 to 150 mL on average was collected from each donor into heparinised tubes. A BD FACSAria II and a panel including CD45RO, CCR7, CD25, CD127, CD95 and CD27 were used to sort naive, central memory, regulatory and stem cell-like memory CD4+ T cells. Every sorted population had a purity above 98%. Right away, PBMCs were isolated by Lymphoprep density gradient centrifugation and were stained directly, with no culture step. Samples were stained and sorted in pairs, with one healthy donor and one patient per experiment, so that batch effects were minimized. V is cut by 4 bases and J by 5 bases, and the space between the germline ends is 14 bases. The CDR3 goes from the cysteine to the phenylalanine over 14 residues. Of the read, only the CDR3 DNA is kept; its 42 bases are in frame from base 1. Via the germline V gene, CDR1 is SGHRS and CDR2 YFSETQ. Summary of the overall study and its limitations: Fewer insertions and more nucleotide deletions at VDJ recombination sites were observed in patients with type 1 diabetes, implying thymic rearrangement abnormalities. Naive, central memory and regulatory TCRB repertoires appeared to be more similar among patients than among healthy donors. Sequencing cDNA rather than genomic DNA could over-represent highly expressing activated cells, although activation and CD3 levels did not differ between groups. HLA sub-analyses involved small numbers of individuals, so any influence of HLA type on TCRB rearrangement remained unresolved. PCR might favor shorter templates, but patient and control samples were amplified and corrected together, so any skew would affect both groups equally. In all four CD4+ subsets, TCRB CDR3 length was moderately but significantly shorter in type 1 diabetes patients.

Specimen: naive CD4+ T cells from blood. The cell subset or site label, read with the paper, signifies: true naive CD4+ T cells. Recombination joined TRBV5-1 with TRBJ2-3, and perhaps TRBD2 as D gene, on 5 matching bases. The receptor was derived from a man younger than 45 in good health. The CDR3: CASSPGVAKDTQYF. DNA sequence: TGCGCCAGCAGCCCTGGAGTAGCGAAAGATACGCAGTATTTT.